A selection of T cell receptor beta chains follows, all from one sample in a study of response to subunit inactivated influenza vaccine. TCRdb processed the RT-PCR reads anew with MiXCR; each CDR3 protein has one entry. The sample yields approximately 480,000 distinct CDR3 sequences, 9.5% to 13% seen once. The sample was PBMCs from blood, taken roughly 47 days after vaccination. These receptors all come from a middle-aged man who received an inactivated influenza vaccine. The CDR3 runs from the conserved cysteine through the conserved F or W. Fields, in order: J gene, clone size, CDR3 length, D gene, V gene, CDR3 DNA, CDR3 protein. D genes are given only for firm matches. A clone size is listed for some rows: how often the clone was seen (once, few, many), or a class if it is expanded.

TRBJ2-1 | few | 16 | NA | TRBV5-1 | TGCGCCAGCAGCTTGGCCTCGCACGGGAGCTTGGTTGAGCAGTTCTTC | CASSLASHGSLVEQFF
TRBJ1-5 | many | 14 | NA | TRBV20-1 | TGCAGTGCTGGGGTGGGTGGCGGCAATCAGCCCCAGCATTTT | CSAGVGGGNQPQHF
TRBJ2-4 | NA | 16 | NA | TRBV4-3 | TGCGCCAGCAGCCAAGGACTTGCGGGAGCCAAAAACATTCAGTACTTC | CASSQGLAGAKNIQYF
TRBJ1-5 | many | 14 | NA | TRBV7-2 | TGTGCCAGCAGCTCCACAGGGTTGGGGCAGCCCCAGCATTTT | CASSSTGLGQPQHF
TRBJ1-2 | many | 11 | TRBD1 | TRBV20-1 | TGCAGTGCCAGACAGGGGAGACGCTACACCTTC | CSARQGRRYTF
TRBJ2-1 | few | 16 | TRBD2 | TRBV6-1 | TGTGCCAGCAGGTCAGGGGGGAGCGGGAGGGCCTATCAGCAGTTCTTC | CASRSGGSGRAYQQFF
TRBJ2-3 | NA | 13 | NA | TRBV29-1 | TGCAGCGTTGATCGGTTGAGCACAGATACGCAGTATTTT | CSVDRLSTDTQYF
TRBJ2-3 | few | 14 | TRBD1 | TRBV29-1 | TGCAGCGTCCTGACAGGGGGCGCCGGAGATACGCAGTATTTT | CSVLTGGAGDTQYF
TRBJ1-4 | NA | 13 | NA | TRBV2 | TGTGCCAGCAGCGAGGGGGTCAATGAAAAACTGTTTTTT | CASSEGVNEKLFF
TRBJ2-1 | many | 11 | TRBD1 | TRBV6-2/TRBV6-3 | TGTGCCAGCAGCTACGGGACAGGGCAGTTCTTC | CASSYGTGQFF
TRBJ2-2 | NA | 14 | NA | TRBV10-3 | TGTGCCATCACTGGGGACGGGAACACCGGGGAGCTGTTTTTT | CAITGDGNTGELFF
TRBJ1-6 | few | 13 | NA | TRBV28 | TGTGCCAGCAGTTTCGGGAGTAATTCACCCCTCCACTTT | CASSFGSNSPLHF
TRBJ2-3 | many | 13 | TRBD2 | TRBV10-3 | TGTGCCATCAGACTAGCGGGAGCAGATACGCAGTATTTT | CAIRLAGADTQYF
TRBJ2-7 | few | 10 | NA | TRBV2 | TGTGCCAGCAGATATTACGAGCAGTACTTC | CASRYYEQYF
TRBJ2-1 | many | 13 | NA | TRBV28 | TGTGCCAGCAGTTTAGGCGGGATTGATGAGCAGTTCTTC | CASSLGGIDEQFF
TRBJ2-1 | NA | 16 | NA | TRBV21-1 | TGTGCCAGCAGCAAATACTGGCCTAGCGGATACAATGAGCAGTTCTTC | CASSKYWPSGYNEQFF
TRBJ2-2 | NA | 12 | NA | TRBV20-1 | TGCAGTGCTAGAGGCGTATCCGGGGAGCTGTTTTTT | CSARGVSGELFF
TRBJ2-7 | NA | 14 | NA | TRBV5-6 | TGTGCCAGCAGCTTGGCCCCTAGCCCCTACGAGCAGTACTTC | CASSLAPSPYEQYF
TRBJ1-1 | many | 17 | NA | TRBV12-3/TRBV12-4 | TGTGCCAGCAGTCGGCGGGGGAGTGCGACGGGGTTCACTGAAGCTTTCTTT | CASSRRGSATGFTEAFF
TRBJ2-1 | NA | 17 | NA | TRBV4-3 | TGCGCCAGCAGCCAAGGTTCCTACATTAGCTCCTACAATGAGCAGTTCTTC | CASSQGSYISSYNEQFF
TRBJ2-4 | many | 17 | NA | TRBV12-3/TRBV12-4 | TGTGCCAGCAGCCCAGTGCGGTCGAACCCAGCCAAAAACATTCAGTACTTC | CASSPVRSNPAKNIQYF
TRBJ2-7 | few | 16 | NA | TRBV7-9 | TGTGCCAGCAGCTTAGCAGTAGGAGGGCTCCACTACGAGCAGTACTTC | CASSLAVGGLHYEQYF
TRBJ2-2 | few | 16 | TRBD2 | TRBV5-5 | TGTGCCAGCAGCTTGAAGTTACTAGCGGGGTCCGGGGAGCTGTTTTTT | CASSLKLLAGSGELFF
TRBJ1-5 | few | 15 | NA | TRBV5-6 | TGTGCCAGCAGCTTCAGAGGGCAGCTTTTCCAGCCCCAGCATTTT | CASSFRGQLFQPQHF
TRBJ2-7 | NA | 14 | TRBD1 | TRBV5-6 | TGTGCCAGCAACCCAGGGACAGTAGACTACGAGCAGTACTTC | CASNPGTVDYEQYF
TRBJ2-1 | few | 14 | TRBD2 | TRBV5-1 | TGCGCCAGCAGCCCTAGTGGGGAGGGAGGTGAGCAGTTCTTC | CASSPSGEGGEQFF
TRBJ2-1 | many | 14 | TRBD2 | TRBV24-1 | TGTGCCACCAGTGAACCGGGACTAGGGAATGAGCAGTTCTTC | CATSEPGLGNEQFF
TRBJ2-1 | NA | 11 | NA | TRBV10-3 | TGTGCCATCAGAGAAACTAGTCAGCAGTTCTTC | CAIRETSQQFF
TRBJ1-1 | NA | 13 | TRBD1 | TRBV2 | TGTGCCAGCACGGGACAGGGTCGCGGTGAAGCTTTCTTT | CASTGQGRGEAFF
TRBJ2-2 | NA | 15 | NA | TRBV19 | TGTGCCAGTAGACGCGGGGGCCCGAACACCGGGGAGCTGTTTTTT | CASRRGGPNTGELFF
TRBJ2-7 | few | 15 | TRBD2 | TRBV6-5 | TGTGCCAGCAGTTCCGCCAGCGGGAATAACGACGAGCAGTACTTC | CASSSASGNNDEQYF
TRBJ1-4 | few | 15 | NA | TRBV7-6 | TGTGCCAGCAGTCAACTTTCGGGACCGACGGAAAAACTGTTTTTT | CASSQLSGPTEKLFF
TRBJ1-3 | few | 22 | TRBD1 | TRBV6-4 | TGTGCCAGCAGTGACTCGGGTGAAGTCGGACAGGCGTTATTCTGCTCTGGAAACACCATATATTTT | CASSDSGEVGQALFCSGNTIYF
TRBJ1-6 | NA | 18 | NA | TRBV4-1 | TGCGCCAGCAGCCAAGGGACGACTTTCATCTCCTATAATTCACCCCTCCACTTT | CASSQGTTFISYNSPLHF
TRBJ2-1 | few | 15 | TRBD2 | TRBV4-3 | TGCGCCAGCAGCCAAGGGCGGGAGTCTTTCGATGAGCAGTTCTTC | CASSQGRESFDEQFF
TRBJ1-2 | few | 15 | NA | TRBV5-4 | TGTGCCAGCAGCTTGGATTTGGTACAGGGCTATGGCTACACCTTC | CASSLDLVQGYGYTF
TRBJ2-7 | many | 12 | TRBD2 | TRBV5-1 | TGCGCCAGCAGGACTAGCGATTACGAGCAGTACTTC | CASRTSDYEQYF
TRBJ2-2 | many | 16 | TRBD1 | TRBV29-1 | TGCAGCGTTGAAGATCCCAAAACAGGGGGCGGCGGGGAGCTGTTTTTT | CSVEDPKTGGGGELFF